The present T cell receptor beta chain was sequenced within a study of T cells after somatic rescue of genetic block. TCRdb keeps only in-frame clones here, not all; method: immunoSEQ multiplex PCR. This sample has 45,000 to 70,000 clones, with 90% to 97% found just once. V was shortened by 3 bases and J by 4 bases, with 17 bases between the two germline ends. Germline CDR1 and CDR2: SGHTS and YDEGEE. CDR3 length: 16 amino acids. This clone was found once. The sequence derives from a child under two years old. The gene calls are TRBV5-8 and TRBJ2-1, with D possibly being TRBD1 (5 bases). Sequences were obtained from peripheral blood mononuclear cells (PBMCs). The chain's CDR3 is CASSSSLGALYNEQFF. The CDR3, as DNA: TGTGCCAGCAGCTCATCGCTAGGGGCCCTTTACAATGAGCAGTTCTTC.